The present T cell receptor (beta chain) was sequenced within a study of T cells in women clearing cervical HPV infection. General study points: Controls had more TRBV6-7 (around 0.15%) than cases (0.11%).

TCRdb keeps only in-frame clones here, not all; method: immunoSEQ multiplex PCR. The listing records around 16,000 clones. In the case of this clone: What it binds is not known. The sequenced fragment ends 3 residues before the CDR3 boundary, so the rest is inferred from the germline J gene.

The CDR3 has 15 amino acids. The trim removed 3 bases at V and 4 bases at J, leaving 5 bases unmatched. Germline V gives CDR1 SNHLY, CDR2 FYNNEI. The sequenced sample was blood buffy coat. V is TRBV2 and J is TRBJ2-3, with TRBD1 matching 9 bases. This receptor was identified in a woman between 18 and 69 years old with a cervical HPV16 infection that either progressed to CIN3+ or cleared (not recorded which). The DNA read from the CDR3 is TGTGCCAGCAGTGAGGAACAGGGGGCCGCAGATACG. Its protein product is CASSEEQGAADT. In full, the CDR3 is CASSEEQGAADTQYF.